The source of this TCR beta chain is a study of T-cell memory formation after mild COVID-19. At the level of the study: Each donor largely had its own TCR clusters.

Findings and caveats of the study: What remained unconfirmed was the SARS-CoV-2 specificity of second-wave clones peaking on day 37.

J lost 10 bases, V lost 4 bases, and 8 bases had no gene match. The CDR3 covers 15 residues. Looked up from germline, CDR1 is SGHRS and CDR2 is YFSETQ. This clonotype occurred a few times. What it binds is not known. With constant-segment primers, 5'RACE yielded cDNA libraries of TCR alpha and TCR beta that carried sample barcodes and UMIs. MiXCR, run by TCRdb on the 5' RACE reads, gives a single entry per CDR3 protein. The table includes around 450,000 distinct CDR3 sequences, around 20% detected once. The J gene is TRBJ1-6, the V gene TRBV5-1, with TRBD1 identical over 10 bases. The receptor's source is an adult woman who had mild COVID-19 (a few samples of this study predate the infection). Cell type and time point are not known. Specimen: PBMCs or a T cell subset sorted from them (not recorded which). The CDR3 sequence: CASSPDRGLGSPLHF. The DNA of the CDR3 is TGCGCCAGCAGCCCCGACAGGGGGCTGGGGTCACCCCTCCACTTT.